This record looks at one T cell receptor (beta chain) sequence and its context. Its antigen is not identified. This specimen belongs to a study of T cell repertoires in cytomegalovirus infection. Study-level background: As its CMV epitopes, the study selected recently identified HLA-C-restricted and well-studied HLA-B-restricted targets. Indicated by public TCR beta signatures were CMV infection and matching HLA type.

This CDR3 contains 14 residues. Germline CDR1 MNHEY, CDR2 SVGAGI. Between the trimmed V and J ends, which lost 1 base and 5 bases, there was a span of 11 bases. Study results and caveats: What dominated the ex vivo response were HLA-C-restricted CMV-specific TCR beta clonotypes. Summed frequency of shared TCR beta families picked out CMV carriers who also had the relevant HLA.

MiXCR, applied by TCRdb to the reads, yields one record per CDR3 protein. Of 830,000 or so distinct CDR3 sequences listed, 30% to 35% were seen once; the top ten hold around 12%. This chain links TRBV6-5 with TRBJ1-1, with D possibly being TRBD1 (6 bases). Sequences were derived from cultured CD8+ T cells from PBMCs, sampled from culture after CMV antigen stimulation. This TCR came from a human donor in good health (CMV status not recorded). Some clones in this sample may be carry-over from other donors' samples. For the CDR3, the DNA is TGTGCCAGCAGTTACTGGCAGGGGTCGACTGAAGCTTTCTTT. Protein product: CASSYWQGSTEAFF.